The 26 T cell receptor beta chains listed next were all sequenced from one sample in a study of cytomegalovirus exposure and HLA in healthy donors. This table comes from immunoSEQ multiplex PCR, and its TCRdb copy is limited to in-frame clones, with some not included. Of around 60,000 clones in the sample, less than 96% are singletons; the top ten hold 0.9% to 1.5%. The sample comprised PBMCs. These receptors all come from a woman aged 18-29 years in good health and CMV-seronegative.

The chain joins TRBV11-2 to TRBJ2-1, with D maybe TRBD2 (7 bases). Per germline, CDR1 SGHAT and CDR2 FQNNGV. The CDR3 has 14 amino acids. V was pared by 1 base and J by 6 bases, with 10 bases between. The CDR3 nucleotides are TGTGCCAGCAGCTTAGTGGGGGGGCGCAATGAGCAGTTCTTC. Amino acid sequence: CASSLVGGRNEQFF. The full variable domain, with the rest looked up from reference TRBV11-2 and TRBJ2-1, is EAGVAQSPRYKIIEKRQSVAFWCNPISGHATLYWYQQILGQGPKLLIQFQNNGVVDDSQLPKDRFSAERLKGVDSTLKIQPAKLEDSAVYLCASSLVGGRNEQFFGPGTRLTVL.

The rearrangement links TRBV7-9 to TRBJ2-5; TRBD2 matches 9 bases. The CDR3 is 15 amino acids. Germline V gives CDR1 SEHNR, CDR2 FQNEAQ (reference sequence). The J segment lost 3 bases and the V segment lost 2 bases, leaving 4 bases of the junction unmatched. In DNA form, the CDR3 reads TGTGCCAGCAGCTTATTGCCTAGCGGGGAAGAGACCCAGTACTTC. Encoded protein: CASSLLPSGEETQYF.

This rearrangement joins TRBV28 to TRBJ1-5; D gene unclear. Germline V gene lookup returns CDR1 MDHEN and CDR2 SYDVKM. V was clipped by 1 base and J by 2 bases, with 6 bases between them. This CDR3 is 14 amino acids long. The CDR3 coding sequence is TGTGCCAGCAGTTTATCAGTGGGCAATCAGCCCCAGCATTTT. This sequence encodes CASSLSVGNQPQHF.

The chain combines TRBV7-6 with TRBJ2-1; a possible D gene is TRBD2 (7 bases). From germline, CDR1 is SGHVS and CDR2 FNYEAQ. V shed 3 bases and J shed 0 bases, with 12 bases lying between them. The length of the CDR3 is 16 residues. This chain's CDR3 is CASSLGGAGSYNEQFF. The CDR3 DNA reads TGTGCCAGCAGCTTGGGGGGGGCGGGCTCCTACAATGAGCAGTTCTTC.

The chain combines TRBV20-1 with TRBJ1-1, with 7 bases lining up with TRBD1. J was trimmed by 11 bases and V by 3 bases; bases with no gene match: 6. The CDR3 extends over 11 amino acids. The germline gives CDR1 DFQATT, CDR2 SNEGSKA (reference sequence). CDR3 DNA: TGCAGTGCTAGTGACAGGGCAGGGGCTTTCTTT. Translation: CSASDRAGAFF.

The chain is built from TRBV9 and TRBJ2-1; 7 bases fit TRBD2. After removal of 0 bases from V and 5 bases from J, the junction contained 2 bases not matched to a gene. CDR1 is SGDLS and CDR2 is YYNGEE in the germline V gene. The CDR3 length is 14 residues. The CDR3 coding sequence is TGTGCCAGCAGCGTAGGGACTAGTCACAATGAGCAGTTCTTC. Its protein product is CASSVGTSHNEQFF. The variable domain in full, completed from reference TRBV9 and TRBJ2-1, reads DSGVTQTPKHLITATGQRVTLRCSPRSGDLSVYWYQQSLDQGLQFLIQYYNGEERAKGNILERFSAQQFPDLHSELNLSSLELGDSALYFCASSVGTSHNEQFFGPGTRLTVL.

The chain employs TRBV18 and TRBJ2-2, with D unresolved. The CDR3 has 16 residues. V lost 3 bases and J 7 bases, leaving 18 bases between the germline ends. CDR1 and CDR2 from the germline V gene are KGHSH and LQKENI. As DNA, the CDR3 is TGTGCCAGCTCACCTACCAGTGGGCAGAAAGTCGGGGAGCTGTTTTTT. Encoded protein: CASSPTSGQKVGELFF.

Remarks on this clone: One end of the junction is discordant with germline, which a read error may explain. Here the CDR3 reads CGSSPEDRGNEKLFF. CDR3 nucleotide sequence: TGTGGCAGCAGCCCAGAGGACAGGGGGAATGAAAAACTGTTTTTT. This chain links TRBV7-6 with TRBJ1-4; 10 nucleotides match TRBD1. This CDR3 spans 15 amino acids. Germline CDR1 SGHVS, CDR2 FNYEAQ.

The chain combines TRBV5-4 with TRBJ2-2; the D is unclear. The CDR3 is made up of 13 amino acids. Germline loops: CDR1 SGHNT, CDR2 YYREEE (reference sequence). V was cut by 0 bases and J by 6 bases, with 6 bases left in between. As DNA, the CDR3 is TGTGCCAGCAGCTTGGAATATGCCGGGGAGCTGTTTTTT. It specifies CASSLEYAGELFF.

This clone was observed a single time. The chain joins TRBV7-8 to TRBJ2-7; D is unclear. The CDR3 is 16 residues long. Trimming shortened V by 1 base and J by 3 bases, and 16 bases separated the two germline ends. In germline, CDR1 is SGHVS, CDR2 FQNEAQ. The CDR3 is CASSLGPSPAIYEQYF. The CDR3 region has the DNA TGTGCCAGCAGCTTAGGTCCCTCCCCCGCTATCTACGAGCAGTACTTC.

The V and J genes are TRBV27 and TRBJ2-7; perhaps TRBD2 as D (5 bases). V shed 4 bases and J shed 6 bases, with 19 bases lying between them. Germline lookup yields CDR1 MNHEY and CDR2 SMNVEV (reference sequence). The CDR3 extends over 15 amino acids. The CDR3 loop is CASSSPDQAGVEQYF. The CDR3 DNA reads TGTGCCAGCAGTTCCCCCGACCAGGCCGGGGTCGAGCAGTACTTC.

This chain links TRBV28 with TRBJ1-4, with D uncertain. V lost 3 bases to trimming and J lost 3 bases, with 8 bases between them. CDR1 MDHEN and CDR2 SYDVKM come from the germline V gene. The CDR3 spans 14 residues. The CDR3 sequence: CASSFVSANEKLFF. The CDR3 coding sequence is TGTGCCAGCAGTTTTGTTTCAGCTAATGAAAAACTGTTTTTT.

V is TRBV7-9 and J is TRBJ2-2; 12 bases align to TRBD2. Trimming took 5 bases from V and 8 from J; bases not matched to a gene: 15. The CDR3 has 18 residues. CDR1 and CDR2 (germline): SEHNR, FQNEAQ (reference sequence). CDR3 region: CASSPHPGLAGRRGELFF. The CDR3 bases are TGTGCCAGCAGCCCGCACCCGGGACTAGCGGGCCGCCGGGGGGAGCTGTTTTTT.

This chain connects TRBV6-6 to TRBJ2-7, with TRBD2 matching over 9 bases. CDR3 length equals 14 residues. V trimming: 5 bases; J trimming: 4 bases; junction bases outside the gene matches: 6. CDR1 and CDR2 from the germline V gene are MNHNY and SVGAGI (reference sequence). The CDR3 protein is CASSPSGNPYEQYF. Here the CDR3 DNA reads TGTGCCAGCAGTCCTAGCGGGAACCCATACGAGCAGTACTTC.

This chain connects TRBV11-1 to TRBJ2-5; TRBD2 is a possible D gene (5 bases). CDR1 is SGHAT, CDR2 FQDESV, per germline (reference sequence). The CDR3 runs to 12 residues. Trimming removed 1 base from V and 5 bases from J, with 5 bases in between. The CDR3 coding sequence is TGTGCCAGCAGCTTAGGGAGGGAGACCCAGTACTTC. Translated, it gives CASSLGRETQYF.

The rearrangement links TRBV6-5 to TRBJ2-3; TRBD2 agrees at 7 bases. The V gene end was trimmed by 2 bases and the J gene end by 1 base; junction bases not matched to a gene: 6. There are 16 residues in the CDR3. Germline loops: CDR1 MNHEY, CDR2 SVGAGI. CDR3 DNA: TGTGCCAGCAGTTACGGGGGGGTAGCCGGCACAGATACGCAGTATTTT. This gives the protein CASSYGGVAGTDTQYF.

The chain has TRBV7-9 and TRBJ2-3; D is possibly TRBD2 (5 bases). This CDR3 contains 15 residues. The germline V and J ends were trimmed by 3 bases and 5 bases, with 15 bases remaining between them. From germline, CDR1 is SEHNR and CDR2 FQNEAQ (reference sequence). The CDR3 DNA follows: TGTGCCAGCAGCTTCCTAGCACCTGGGGTAGATACGCAGTATTTT. This translates into CASSFLAPGVDTQYF.

The chain recombines TRBV28 with TRBJ1-1; tentative D call: TRBD1 (6 bases). The CDR3 covers 15 residues. Between the trimmed V and J ends, which lost 7 bases and 0 bases, there was a span of 15 bases. The V gene's germline CDR1 is MDHEN and CDR2 SYDVKM. DNA for the CDR3: TGTGCCAGCACCCCAGGGGCGCCTCTGAACACTGAAGCTTTCTTT. Translation gives CASTPGAPLNTEAFF. Based on the CDR3 plus reference TRBV28 and TRBJ1-1, the full variable domain is DVKVTQSSRYLVKRTGEKVFLECVQDMDHENMFWYRQDPGLGLRLIYFSYDVKMKEKGDIPEGYSVSREKKERFSLILESASTNQTSMYLCASTPGAPLNTEAFFGQGTRLTVV.

CDR3 in amino acids: CASSTTGLHTDTQYF. DNA for the CDR3: TGCGCCAGCAGCACCACGGGACTGCACACAGATACGCAGTATTTT. This chain joins TRBV5-1 and TRBJ2-3; TRBD2 is a possible D gene (6 bases). Germline assignment: CDR1 SGHRS and CDR2 YFSETQ. This CDR3 has 15 amino acids. Trimming took 4 bases from V and 2 from J, leaving 14 bases between them.

This sequence joins TRBV18 and TRBJ1-1; no definite D call. Germline CDR1 reads KGHSH; CDR2 reads LQKENI. The CDR3 sequence is 14 residues long. V lost 0 bases to trimming and J lost 6 bases, with 11 bases between them. In DNA form, the CDR3 reads TGTGCCAGCTCACCACCGGGCCGCTCGCCTGAAGCTTTCTTT. Residues: CASSPPGRSPEAFF.

The chain carries TRBV5-4 and TRBJ1-2; 8 bases match TRBD1. This CDR3 comprises 14 residues. V trimming: 5 bases; J trimming: 3 bases; junction bases outside the gene matches: 6. CDR1 is SGHNT, CDR2 YYREEE, per germline (reference sequence). The CDR3 sequence: CASRAQGADYGYTF. CDR3 nucleotides: TGTGCCAGCAGGGCCCAGGGGGCGGACTATGGCTACACCTTC.

The rearrangement joins TRBV7-8 to TRBJ2-3; 9 bases line up with TRBD2. The germline V gene has CDR1 SGHVS and CDR2 FQNEAQ. V gave up 1 base and J gave up 2 bases; unmatched junction bases: 7. This CDR3 has 17 amino acids. The CDR3 DNA is TGTGCCAGCAGCTTAGGAGGAGCTAGCGGGGCCACAGATACGCAGTATTTT. This codes for CASSLGGASGATDTQYF.

V and J are TRBV9 and TRBJ2-1; TRBD2 agrees at 11 bases. Unmatched junction bases numbered 14, after V lost 0 bases and J lost 12 bases. The CDR3 totals 17 residues. Germline V gene sequence: CDR1 SGDLS, CDR2 YYNGEE. In nucleotides, the CDR3 is TGTGCCAGCAGCGTAGCTACGGGGACTAGCGGAACGATGGGGCAGTTCTTC. It is translated as CASSVATGTSGTMGQFF.

In its sample, this clone was seen once. The rearrangement links TRBV28 to TRBJ2-7; the match to TRBD2 covers 13 bases. The CDR3 is made up of 15 amino acids. Looked up from germline, CDR1 is MDHEN and CDR2 is SYDVKM. V lost 3 bases to trimming and J lost 2 bases; unmatched junction nucleotides: 1. The CDR3 DNA sequence: TGTGCCAGCAGTTTGGGGACTAGCGGGGCCTACGAGCAGTACTTC. Its translation is CASSLGTSGAYEQYF.

The gene calls are TRBV4-2 and TRBJ1-1; possible D gene TRBD1, 6 bases. The CDR3 is made up of 18 amino acids. Trimming took off 0 bases at V and 0 bases at J, with 17 bases between the two ends. CDR1 is LGHNA, CDR2 YNFKEQ, per germline. This CDR3 is CASSQDLRRGGLNTEAFF. The CDR3 nucleotides are TGTGCCAGCAGCCAAGATTTGCGGCGCGGGGGGCTGAACACTGAAGCTTTCTTT.

V is TRBV15 and J is TRBJ1-1; D possibly corresponds to TRBD1 (6 bases). V shed 0 bases and J shed 5 bases, with 10 bases lying between them. This CDR3 spans 14 amino acids. Germline CDR1 is LNHNV and CDR2 is YYDKDF (reference sequence). The CDR3 DNA reads TGTGCCACCAGCAGAGATGGGGGCTGGACTGAAGCTTTCTTT. The encoded protein is CATSRDGGWTEAFF.